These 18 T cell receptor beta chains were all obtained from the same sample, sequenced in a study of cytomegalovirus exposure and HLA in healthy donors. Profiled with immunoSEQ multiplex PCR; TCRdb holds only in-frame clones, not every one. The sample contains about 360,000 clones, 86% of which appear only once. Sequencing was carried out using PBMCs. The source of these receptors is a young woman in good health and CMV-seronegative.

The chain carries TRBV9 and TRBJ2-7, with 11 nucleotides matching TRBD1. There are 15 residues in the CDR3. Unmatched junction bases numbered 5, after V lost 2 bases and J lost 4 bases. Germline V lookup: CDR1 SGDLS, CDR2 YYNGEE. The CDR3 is CASSVTGQGEYEQYF. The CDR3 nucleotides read TGTGCCAGCAGCGTCACGGGACAGGGGGAATACGAGCAGTACTTC. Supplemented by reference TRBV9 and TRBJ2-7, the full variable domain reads DSGVTQTPKHLITATGQRVTLRCSPRSGDLSVYWYQQSLDQGLQFLIQYYNGEERAKGNILERFSAQQFPDLHSELNLSSLELGDSALYFCASSVTGQGEYEQYFGPGTRLTVT.

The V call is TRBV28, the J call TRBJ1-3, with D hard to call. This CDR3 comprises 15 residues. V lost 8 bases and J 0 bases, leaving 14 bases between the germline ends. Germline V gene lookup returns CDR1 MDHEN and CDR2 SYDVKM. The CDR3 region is CASRGSENSGNTIYF. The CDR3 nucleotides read TGTGCCAGCCGTGGCAGCGAGAACTCTGGAAACACCATATATTTT.

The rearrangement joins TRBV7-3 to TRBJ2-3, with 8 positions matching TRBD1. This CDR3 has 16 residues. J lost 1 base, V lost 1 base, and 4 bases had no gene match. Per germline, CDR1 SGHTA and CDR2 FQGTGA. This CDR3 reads CASSLSRGPGTDTQYF. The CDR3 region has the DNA TGTGCCAGCAGCTTAAGCAGGGGGCCAGGCACAGATACGCAGTATTTT.

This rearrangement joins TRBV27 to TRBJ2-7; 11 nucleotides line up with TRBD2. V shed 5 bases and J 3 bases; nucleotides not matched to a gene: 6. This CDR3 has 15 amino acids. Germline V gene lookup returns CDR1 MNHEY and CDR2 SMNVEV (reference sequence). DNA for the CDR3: TGTGCCAGCAGTGAGACTAGCGGGATTCTCTACGAGCAGTACTTC. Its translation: CASSETSGILYEQYF.

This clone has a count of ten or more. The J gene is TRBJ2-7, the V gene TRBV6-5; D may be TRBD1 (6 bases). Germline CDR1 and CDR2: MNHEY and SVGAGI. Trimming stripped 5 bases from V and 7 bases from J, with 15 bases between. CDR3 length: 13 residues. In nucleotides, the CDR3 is TGTGCCAGCAGTGACAGCTTCGGACAGGAGCAGTACTTC. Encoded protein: CASSDSFGQEQYF.

The CDR3 spells CASSGIGANYGYTF. The DNA of the CDR3 is TGTGCCAGCAGTGGTATAGGGGCTAACTATGGCTACACCTTC. The V call is TRBV28, the J call TRBJ1-2; weak D call: TRBD1 (5 bases). The CDR3 sequence is 14 residues long. The ends were cut back, 5 bases at V and 0 bases at J, with 10 bases in the middle. CDR1 is MDHEN, CDR2 SYDVKM, per germline.

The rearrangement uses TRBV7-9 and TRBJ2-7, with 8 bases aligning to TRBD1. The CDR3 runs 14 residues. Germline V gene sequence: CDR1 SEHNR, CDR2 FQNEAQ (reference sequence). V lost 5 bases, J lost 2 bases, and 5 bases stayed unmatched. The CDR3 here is CASSPPTGAYEQYF. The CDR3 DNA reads TGTGCCAGCAGCCCGCCGACAGGGGCCTACGAGCAGTACTTC.

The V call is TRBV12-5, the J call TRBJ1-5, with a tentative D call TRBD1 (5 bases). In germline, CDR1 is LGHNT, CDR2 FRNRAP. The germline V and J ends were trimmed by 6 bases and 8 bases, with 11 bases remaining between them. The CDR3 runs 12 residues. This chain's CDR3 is CASGGDGKPQHF. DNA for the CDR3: TGTGCTAGTGGAGGGGATGGGAAGCCCCAGCATTTT.

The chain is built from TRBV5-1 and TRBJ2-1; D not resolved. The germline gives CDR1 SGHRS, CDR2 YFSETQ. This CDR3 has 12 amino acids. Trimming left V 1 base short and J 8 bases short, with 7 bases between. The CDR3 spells CASSLNRDEQFF. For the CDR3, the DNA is TGCGCCAGCAGCTTGAACCGCGATGAGCAGTTCTTC.

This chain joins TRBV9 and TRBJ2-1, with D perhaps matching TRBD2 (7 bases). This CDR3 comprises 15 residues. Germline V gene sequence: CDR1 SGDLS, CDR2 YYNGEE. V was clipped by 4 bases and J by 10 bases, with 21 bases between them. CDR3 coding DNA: TGTGCCAGCAGCCCCCTAGGGGGGGGAATTGTGGAGCAGTTCTTC. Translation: CASSPLGGGIVEQFF.

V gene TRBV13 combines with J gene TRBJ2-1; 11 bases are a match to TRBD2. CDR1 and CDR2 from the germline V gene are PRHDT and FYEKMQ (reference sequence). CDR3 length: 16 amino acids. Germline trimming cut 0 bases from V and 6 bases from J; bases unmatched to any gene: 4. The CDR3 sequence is CASSLGQGLAGNEQFF. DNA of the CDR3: TGTGCCAGCAGCTTAGGCCAAGGACTAGCGGGCAATGAGCAGTTCTTC.

CDR3 residues: CASSLAWTDGAQYF. CDR3 nucleotide sequence: TGTGCCAGCAGCCTAGCCTGGACGGACGGGGCGCAGTATTTT. V gene TRBV7-3 combines with J gene TRBJ2-3, with D tentatively TRBD2 (5 bases). Trimming took 5 bases from V and 10 from J, leaving 19 bases between them. The CDR3 consists of 14 residues. The germline V gene encodes CDR1 SGHTA and CDR2 FQGTGA.

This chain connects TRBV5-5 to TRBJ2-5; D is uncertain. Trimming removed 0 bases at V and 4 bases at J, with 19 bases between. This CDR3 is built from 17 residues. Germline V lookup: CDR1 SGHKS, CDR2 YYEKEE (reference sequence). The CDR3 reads CASSLGMSPVGTETQYF. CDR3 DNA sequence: TGTGCCAGCAGCTTGGGCATGAGCCCGGTTGGTACAGAGACCCAGTACTTC.

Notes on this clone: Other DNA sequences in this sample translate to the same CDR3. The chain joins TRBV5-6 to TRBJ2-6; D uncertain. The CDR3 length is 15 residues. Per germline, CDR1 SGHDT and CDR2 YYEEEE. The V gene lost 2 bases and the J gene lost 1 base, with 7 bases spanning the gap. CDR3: CASSLRGSGANVLTF. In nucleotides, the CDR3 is TGTGCCAGCAGCTTAAGAGGATCTGGGGCCAACGTCCTGACTTTC.

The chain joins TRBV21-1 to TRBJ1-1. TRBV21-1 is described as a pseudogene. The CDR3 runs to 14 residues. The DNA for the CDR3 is TGTGCCAGCATCACAAGCCGGGGTGCCACTGAAGCTTTCTTT. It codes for CASITSRGATEAFF.

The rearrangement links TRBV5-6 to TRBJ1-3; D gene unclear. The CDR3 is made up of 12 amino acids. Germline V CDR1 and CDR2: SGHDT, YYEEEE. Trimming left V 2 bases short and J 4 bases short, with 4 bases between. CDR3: CASSFTGNTIYF. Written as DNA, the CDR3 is TGTGCCAGCAGCTTTACAGGAAACACCATATATTTT.

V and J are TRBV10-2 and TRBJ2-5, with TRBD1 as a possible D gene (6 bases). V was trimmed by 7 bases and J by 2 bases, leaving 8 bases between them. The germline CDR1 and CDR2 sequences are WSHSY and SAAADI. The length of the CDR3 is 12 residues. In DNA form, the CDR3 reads TGCGCCAGCAAGCAGGGGCAAGAGACCCAGTACTTC. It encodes CASKQGQETQYF.

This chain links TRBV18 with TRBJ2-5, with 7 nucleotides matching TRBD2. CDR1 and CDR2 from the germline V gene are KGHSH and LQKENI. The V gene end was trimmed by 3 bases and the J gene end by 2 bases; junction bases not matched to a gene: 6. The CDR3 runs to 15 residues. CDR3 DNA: TGTGCCAGCTCACCTCTCTTGCGGGGGCAAGAGACCCAGTACTTC. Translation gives CASSPLLRGQETQYF.